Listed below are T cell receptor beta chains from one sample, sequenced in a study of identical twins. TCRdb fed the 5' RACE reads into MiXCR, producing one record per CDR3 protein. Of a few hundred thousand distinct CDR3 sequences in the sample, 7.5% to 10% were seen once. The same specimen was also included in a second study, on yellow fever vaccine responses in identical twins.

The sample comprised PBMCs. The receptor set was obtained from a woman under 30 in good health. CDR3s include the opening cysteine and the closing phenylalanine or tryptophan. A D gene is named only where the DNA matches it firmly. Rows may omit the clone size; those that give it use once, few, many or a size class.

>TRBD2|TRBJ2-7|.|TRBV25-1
CASKEGGSLYEQYF
TGTGCCAGCAAGGAGGGCGGGAGTCTCTACGAGCAGTACTTC
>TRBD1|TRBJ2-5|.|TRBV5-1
CASSRPGQGNDETQYF
TGCGCCAGCAGCAGGCCGGGACAGGGGAACGATGAGACCCAGTACTTC
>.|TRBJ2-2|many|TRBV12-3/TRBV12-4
CASSPTGQVKAGELFF
TGTGCCAGCAGTCCTACAGGGCAGGTGAAGGCCGGGGAGCTGTTTTTT
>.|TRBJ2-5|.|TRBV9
CASSAHSEETQYF
TGTGCCAGCAGCGCCCATAGTGAAGAGACCCAGTACTTC
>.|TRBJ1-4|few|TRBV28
CASSSPGMGEKLFF
TGTGCCAGCAGTTCCCCGGGTATGGGTGAAAAACTGTTTTTT
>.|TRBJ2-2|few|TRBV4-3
CASSQGPFTGELFF
TGCGCCAGCAGCCAAGGGCCCTTCACCGGGGAGCTGTTTTTT
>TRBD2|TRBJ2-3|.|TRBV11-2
CASSPGTSGNTQYF
TGTGCCAGCAGCCCTGGGACTAGCGGGAATACGCAGTATTTT
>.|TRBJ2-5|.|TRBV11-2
CASSLNYALAGQETQYF
TGTGCCAGCAGCTTAAATTATGCTCTGGCAGGGCAAGAGACCCAGTACTTC
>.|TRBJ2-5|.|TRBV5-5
CASSLWEGDQETQYF
TGTGCCAGCAGCTTGTGGGAGGGGGACCAAGAGACCCAGTACTTC
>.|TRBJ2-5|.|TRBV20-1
CSARMTGETQYF
TGCAGTGCTAGGATGACAGGAGAGACCCAGTACTTC